A selection of T cell receptor beta chains follows, all from one sample in a study of PD-1 and CTLA-4 blockade in melanoma. Assay: immunoSEQ multiplex PCR; the TCRdb copy retains only in-frame clones and omits some. This sample has over 25,000 clones; about 89% occur once, and the top ten carry about 8.5%. The sequences come from CD8+ T cells from peripheral blood, collected before anti-PD-1 treatment. The receptors were sampled from a human donor with melanoma. Each CDR3 is given with its conserved first and last residue. D genes are given only for firm matches. The size of a clone is reported for some rows only, either as once, few or many, or as a class for expanded clones.

clone_size	d_call	v_call	j_call	cdr3_nt	cdr3_aa
NA	NA	TRBV6-5	TRBJ1-5	TGTGCCAGCAGTCGTTCTTGGAATAGCAATCAGCCCCAGCATTTT	CASSRSWNSNQPQHF
few	TRBD2	TRBV19	TRBJ2-1	TGTGCCAGTATTGGACTAGCGGGACCCTACAATGAGCAGTTCTTC	CASIGLAGPYNEQFF
medium-sized	NA	TRBV11-2	TRBJ1-1	TGTGCCAGCAGTTCTTTCACAGGGTCGAACACTGAAGCTTTCTTT	CASSSFTGSNTEAFF
NA	NA	TRBV5-1	TRBJ1-2	TGCGCCAGCAGCTTGGAAGGGTATGGCTACACCTTC	CASSLEGYGYTF
NA	TRBD1	TRBV5-5	TRBJ1-5	TGTGCCAGCAGCCGGGACAGCTATCAGCCCCAGCATTTT	CASSRDSYQPQHF
NA	TRBD1	TRBV5-1	TRBJ2-7	TGCGCCAGCAGCTTTGGGACAGGGGGCTACGAGCAGTACTTC	CASSFGTGGYEQYF
NA	NA	TRBV11-2	TRBJ2-3	TGTGCCAGCAGCTTAGGGCTAGGCACTAGCACAGATACGCAGTATTTT	CASSLGLGTSTDTQYF
NA	NA	TRBV10-1	TRBJ2-1	TGCGCCAGCAGTGAGAGGGAGGTCCCCAATGAGCAGTTCTTC	CASSEREVPNEQFF
NA	NA	TRBV6-1	TRBJ1-6	TGTGCCAGCAGTGAACATGTAGGGGAAACTGGATCACCCCTCCACTTT	CASSEHVGETGSPLHF
few	TRBD1	TRBV27	TRBJ1-5	TGTGCCAGCAGTTTACAGGGGGAACAGCCCCAGCATTTT	CASSLQGEQPQHF
NA	NA	TRBV30	TRBJ1-1	TGTGCCTGGAGTGTACTAGGAGACATCACTGAAGCTTTCTTT	CAWSVLGDITEAFF
NA	NA	TRBV6-5	TRBJ1-5	TGTGCCAGCACCGACTGGGACGGGGGGCCCCAGCATTTT	CASTDWDGGPQHF
NA	NA	TRBV3-1/TRBV3-2	TRBJ2-7	TGTGCCAGCAGCCTAACTAACAGGGCCGCCTACGAGCAGTACTTC	CASSLTNRAAYEQYF
NA	TRBD1	TRBV19	TRBJ2-7	TGTGCCAGCAGGGGGTACCACGGTGGGGAGCAGTACTTC	CASRGYHGGEQYF
NA	NA	TRBV18	TRBJ2-3	TGTGCCAGCTCACCACCGGTGACCCAAGATACGCAGTATTTT	CASSPPVTQDTQYF
once	NA	TRBV3-1/TRBV3-2	TRBJ2-3	TGTGCCAGCAGCCAACTAGGAGATACGCAGTATTTT	CASSQLGDTQYF
NA	NA	TRBV5-4	TRBJ1-2	TGTGCCAGCAGCTTCGGGCAGAGATATAACTATGGCTACACCTTC	CASSFGQRYNYGYTF
NA	NA	TRBV2	TRBJ2-1	TGTGCCAGCGAGGGACACAACTACAATGAGCAGTTCTTC	CASEGHNYNEQFF
NA	NA	TRBV27	TRBJ1-2	TGTGCCAGCAGTTTATCTGGGGGGCTCAACAACTATGGCTACACCTTC	CASSLSGGLNNYGYTF
NA	NA	TRBV4-2	TRBJ1-1	TGTGCCAGCAGCCCAAGATACGGAGGTGAAGCTTTCTTT	CASSPRYGGEAFF
once	NA	TRBV19	TRBJ1-5	TGTGCCAGTAGTATCCCTTATACCAATCAGCCCCAGCATTTT	CASSIPYTNQPQHF
NA	TRBD2	TRBV5-4	TRBJ2-1	TGTGCCAGCTCGACTAGCGGGATTCTCGATGAGCAGTTCTTC	CASSTSGILDEQFF
NA	TRBD2	TRBV24-1	TRBJ2-1	TGTATGGGACTAGCCTTACTCCATGAGCAGTTCTTC	CMGLALLHEQFF
NA	NA	TRBV4-1	TRBJ1-1	TGCGCCAGCAGCCAAGAGCCCACAGACACTGAAGCTTTCTTT	CASSQEPTDTEAFF
NA	NA	TRBV2	TRBJ2-5	TGTGCCAGCAGTGAAGTCACAGAGAGCCAAGAGACCCAGTACTTC	CASSEVTESQETQYF
NA	TRBD1	TRBV5-8	TRBJ2-3	TGTGCCAGCAGCTGGTGGACAGGGGGCTCAGATACGCAGTATTTT	CASSWWTGGSDTQYF
NA	NA	TRBV2	TRBJ2-3	TGTGCCAGCAGTTCCTATACAGATACGCAGTATTTT	CASSSYTDTQYF